These 8 T cell receptor beta chains originate from one sample sequenced in a study of T cells in Graves' hyperthyroidism and ophthalmopathy. RNA transcripts gave rise to amplified TCR beta CDR3 regions. Researchers ran a first-round RT-PCR on the TCR CDR3 using the HTBI primer set. MiXCR, applied by TCRdb to the multiplex PCR reads, yields one record per CDR3 protein. The table has over 250,000 distinct CDR3 sequences, 15% to 20% seen once; the top ten hold around 61%. The sequenced sample was blood. The receptors were gathered from an older woman with Graves' ophthalmopathy.

Here the CDR3 DNA reads TGTGCCAGCAGATACACGGGGGGGACTGAAGCTTTCTTT. Translating it yields CASRYTGGTEAFF. The chain recombines TRBV7-9 with TRBJ1-1; D is perhaps TRBD1 (5 bases). Germline V CDR1 and CDR2: SEHNR, FQNEAQ (reference sequence). The CDR3 has 13 amino acids. V lost 6 bases and J 5 bases, leaving 13 bases between the germline ends. Full variable domain (outside the CDR3, taken from reference TRBV7-9 and TRBJ1-1): DTGVSQNPRHKITKRGQNVTFRCDPISEHNRLYWYRQTLGQGPEFLTYFQNEAQLEKSRLLSDRFSAERPKGSFSTLEIQRTEQGDSAMYLCASRYTGGTEAFFGQGTRLTVV.

This clonotype was observed a few times. The rearrangement joins TRBV6-1 to TRBJ1-1; D remains ambiguous. The CDR3 runs to 16 residues. V lost 6 bases and J 0 bases, leaving 17 bases between the germline ends. Germline values: CDR1 MNHNS, CDR2 SASEGT. The chain's CDR3 is CASSRDDDTMNTEAFF. CDR3 DNA: TGTGCCAGCAGCCGCGACGACGATACTATGAACACTGAAGCTTTCTTT.

This clonotype was picked up many times. The chain recombines TRBV4-2 with TRBJ1-1; the D gene is possibly TRBD1 (6 bases). CDR1 and CDR2 from the germline V gene are LGHNA and YNFKEQ. V shed 0 bases and J shed 6 bases, with 17 bases lying between them. There are 16 residues in the CDR3. The CDR3 loop reads CASSQENTGRYAEAFF. Here the CDR3 DNA reads TGTGCCAGCAGCCAAGAGAACACAGGGAGGTATGCTGAAGCTTTCTTT.

The V and J genes are TRBV7-2 and TRBJ1-2; perhaps TRBD1 as D (5 bases). Germline V gives CDR1 SGHTA, CDR2 FQGNSA. This CDR3 region has 13 residues. V lost 5 bases and J 2 bases, leaving 9 bases between the germline ends. DNA of the CDR3: TGTGCCAGCAGCCTAGGGGTGAACTATGGCTACACCTTC. This translates into CASSLGVNYGYTF.

This clonotype occurred many times. The chain uses TRBV10-3 and TRBJ2-5, with a possible D match to TRBD1 (6 bases). The CDR3 runs to 13 residues. Trimming cost V 0 bases and J 13 bases, with 15 bases left between them. CDR1 is ENHRY, CDR2 SYGVKD, per germline. CDR3 nucleotides: TGTGCCATCAGTGAGTCGATAGGCAGGGGTTGGTACTTC. This gives the protein CAISESIGRGWYF.

The chain couples TRBV19 to TRBJ2-5, with D unclear. In germline, CDR1 is LNHDA, CDR2 SQIVND (reference sequence). V lost 3 bases and J 5 bases, leaving 10 bases between the germline ends. CDR3 length: 13 amino acids. CDR3 sequence (DNA): TGTGCCAGTAGTATTGGCGTGAGGGAGACCCAGTACTTC. Translated, it gives CASSIGVRETQYF.

This clonotype has more than one count but fewer than ten. The chain links TRBV19 to TRBJ1-5; D uncertain. Germline loops: CDR1 LNHDA, CDR2 SQIVND (reference sequence). This CDR3 is built from 12 residues. Trimming pared 8 bases from V and 3 bases from J, leaving 8 bases between. The CDR3 bases are TGTGCCAGTGGCCAGTTCAATCAGCCCCAGCATTTT. Its protein is CASGQFNQPQHF.

The chain couples TRBV27 to TRBJ1-2, with 8 bases fitting TRBD1. The V gene's germline CDR1 is MNHEY and CDR2 SMNVEV (reference sequence). The CDR3 totals 15 residues. The ends lost 5 bases at V and 8 bases at J; junction bases unmatched: 13. CDR3: CASSDGNRGTGGYTF. For the CDR3, the DNA is TGTGCCAGCAGTGACGGGAACAGAGGGACAGGCGGCTACACCTTC.